A selection of T cell receptor beta chains follows, all from one sample in a study of metastatic and nonmetastatic thyroid tumors. TCRdb re-called clones via MiXCR from the PCR reads. The sample lists just under 60,000 clones; around 16% were seen once. What was sequenced was blood. The origin of the receptors is a male donor with papillary thyroid cancer or a benign thyroid nodule (not recorded which). Some clones in this sample may be carry-over from other donors' samples. Both conserved end residues are part of each CDR3. Fields, in order: V gene, J gene, CDR3 protein.

TRBV7-9	TRBJ2-5	CASSSRKGGLSQYF
TRBV7-9	TRBJ2-5	CASSPGVKGAETQYF
TRBV5-1	TRBJ2-7	CASSEDRSEQYF
TRBV6-1	TRBJ2-1	CASSAGGEPYNEQFF
TRBV27	TRBJ1-1	CASSLSVVGGVDAFF
TRBV7-3	TRBJ2-5	CASSLSKGGQETQYF
TRBV6-6	TRBJ2-2	CAGSYLTSWRANTGELFF
TRBV5-1	TRBJ1-1	CASSWAIGQGAGTEAFF
TRBV11-2	TRBJ1-5	CASSLNRGGAGNQPQHF
TRBV11-2	TRBJ2-2	CASSFLFRLAGAYTGELFF
TRBV9	TRBJ2-2	CASSSPTDGNTGELLF
TRBV15	TRBJ2-1	CATSPKLESSYNEQFF
TRBV10-3	TRBJ2-1	CAISLGEAGAQIQQFF
TRBV6-1	TRBJ1-2	CASTPRSDGYTF